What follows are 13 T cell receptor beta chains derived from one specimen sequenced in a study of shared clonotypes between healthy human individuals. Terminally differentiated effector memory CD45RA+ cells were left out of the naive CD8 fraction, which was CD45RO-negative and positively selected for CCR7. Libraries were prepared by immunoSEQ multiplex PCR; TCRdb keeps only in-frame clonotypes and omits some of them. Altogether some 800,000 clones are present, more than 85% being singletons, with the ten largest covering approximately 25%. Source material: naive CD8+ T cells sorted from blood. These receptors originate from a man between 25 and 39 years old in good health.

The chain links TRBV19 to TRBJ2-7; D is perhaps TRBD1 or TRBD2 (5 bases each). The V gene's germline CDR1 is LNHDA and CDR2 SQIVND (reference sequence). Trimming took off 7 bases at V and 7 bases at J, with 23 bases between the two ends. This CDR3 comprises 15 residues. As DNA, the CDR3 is TGTGCCAGTACTGATCGAGGGGCCTCACCTACTGAGCAGTACTTC. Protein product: CASTDRGASPTEQYF. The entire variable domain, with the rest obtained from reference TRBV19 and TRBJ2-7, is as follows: DGGITQSPKYLFRKEGQNVTLSCEQNLNHDAMYWYRQDPGQGLRLIYYSQIVNDFQKGDIAEGYSVSREKKESFPLTVTSAQKNPTAFYLCASTDRGASPTEQYFGPGTRLTVT.

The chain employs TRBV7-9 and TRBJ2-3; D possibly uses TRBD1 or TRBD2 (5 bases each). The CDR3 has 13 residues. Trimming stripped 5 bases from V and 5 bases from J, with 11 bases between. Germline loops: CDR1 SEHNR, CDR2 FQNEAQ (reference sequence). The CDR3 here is CASSTGRGDTQYF. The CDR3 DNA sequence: TGTGCCAGCAGCACGGGACGTGGAGATACGCAGTATTTT.

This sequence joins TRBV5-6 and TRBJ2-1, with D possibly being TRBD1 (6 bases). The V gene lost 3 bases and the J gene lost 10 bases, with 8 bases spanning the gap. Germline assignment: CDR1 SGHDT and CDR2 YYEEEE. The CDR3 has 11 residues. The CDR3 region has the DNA TGTGCCAGCAGCTCCGGACAGGAGCAGTTCTTC. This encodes CASSSGQEQFF.

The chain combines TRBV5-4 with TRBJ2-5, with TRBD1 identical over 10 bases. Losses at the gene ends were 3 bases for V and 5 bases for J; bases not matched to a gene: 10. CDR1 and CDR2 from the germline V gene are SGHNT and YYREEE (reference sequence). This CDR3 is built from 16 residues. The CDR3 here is CASSSGETGGMETQYF. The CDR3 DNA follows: TGTGCCAGCAGCTCAGGGGAGACAGGGGGCATGGAGACCCAGTACTTC.

CDR3 residues: CASKRGRNTEAFF. In DNA, the CDR3 is TGTGCCAGTAAACGGGGCAGGAACACTGAAGCTTTCTTT. This chain joins TRBV27 and TRBJ1-1, with D possibly being TRBD1 (5 bases). CDR1 and CDR2 (germline): MNHEY, SMNVEV (reference sequence). The CDR3 has 13 amino acids. With 9 bases removed from V and 1 base from J, the gap between germline ends came to 12 bases.

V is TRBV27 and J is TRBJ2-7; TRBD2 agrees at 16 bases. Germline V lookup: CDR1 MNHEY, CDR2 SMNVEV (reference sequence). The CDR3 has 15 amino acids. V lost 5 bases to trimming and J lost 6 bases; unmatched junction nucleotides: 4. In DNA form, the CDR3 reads TGTGCCAGCAGTCCGGGGACTAGCGGGAGGGGCGAGCAGTACTTC. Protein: CASSPGTSGRGEQYF.

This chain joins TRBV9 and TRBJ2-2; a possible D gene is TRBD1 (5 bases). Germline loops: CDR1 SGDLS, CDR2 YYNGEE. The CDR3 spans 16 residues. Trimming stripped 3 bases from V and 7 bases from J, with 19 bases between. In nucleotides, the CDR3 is TGTGCCAGCAGCGACCCCTTTGGTCAGGGCGGCGGGGAGCTGTTTTTT. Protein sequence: CASSDPFGQGGGELFF.

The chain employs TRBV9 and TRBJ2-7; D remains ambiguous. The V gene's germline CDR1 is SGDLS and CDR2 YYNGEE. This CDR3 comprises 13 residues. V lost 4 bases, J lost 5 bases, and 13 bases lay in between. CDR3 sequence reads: CASSSHDWDEQYF. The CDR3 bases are TGTGCCAGCAGCTCCCATGATTGGGACGAGCAGTACTTC.

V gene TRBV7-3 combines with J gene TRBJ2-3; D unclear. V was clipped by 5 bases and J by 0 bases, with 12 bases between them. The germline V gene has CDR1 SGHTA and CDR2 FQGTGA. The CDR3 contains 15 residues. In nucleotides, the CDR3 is TGTGCCAGCAGCGTAGGCGAGGATAGCACAGATACGCAGTATTTT. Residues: CASSVGEDSTDTQYF.

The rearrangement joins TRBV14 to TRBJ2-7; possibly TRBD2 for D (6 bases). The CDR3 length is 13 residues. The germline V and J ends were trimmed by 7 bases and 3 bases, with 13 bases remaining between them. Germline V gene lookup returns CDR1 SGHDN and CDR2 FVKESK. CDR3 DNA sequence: TGTGCCAGCAACTCCGGGGGAAGCTACGAGCAGTACTTC. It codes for CASNSGGSYEQYF.

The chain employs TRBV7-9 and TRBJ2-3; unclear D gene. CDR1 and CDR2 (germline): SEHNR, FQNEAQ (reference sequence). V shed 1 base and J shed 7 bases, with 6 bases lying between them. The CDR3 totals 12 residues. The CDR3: CASSLVKNTQYF. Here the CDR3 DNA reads TGTGCCAGCAGCTTAGTGAAAAATACGCAGTATTTT.

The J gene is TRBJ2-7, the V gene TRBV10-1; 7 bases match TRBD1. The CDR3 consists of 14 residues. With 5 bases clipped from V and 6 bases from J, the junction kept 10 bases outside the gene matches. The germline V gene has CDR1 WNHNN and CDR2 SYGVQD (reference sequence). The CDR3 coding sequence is TGCGCCAGCAGTAAGAGACAGGGATCGGTCGAGCAGTACTTC. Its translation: CASSKRQGSVEQYF.

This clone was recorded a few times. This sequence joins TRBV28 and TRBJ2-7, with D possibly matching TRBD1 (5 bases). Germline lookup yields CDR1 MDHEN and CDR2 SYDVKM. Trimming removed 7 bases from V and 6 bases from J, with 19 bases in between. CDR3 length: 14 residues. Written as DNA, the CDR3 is TGTGCCAGCAAGATCGGAAGGGGTTGGAGCGAGCAGTACTTC. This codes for CASKIGRGWSEQYF.